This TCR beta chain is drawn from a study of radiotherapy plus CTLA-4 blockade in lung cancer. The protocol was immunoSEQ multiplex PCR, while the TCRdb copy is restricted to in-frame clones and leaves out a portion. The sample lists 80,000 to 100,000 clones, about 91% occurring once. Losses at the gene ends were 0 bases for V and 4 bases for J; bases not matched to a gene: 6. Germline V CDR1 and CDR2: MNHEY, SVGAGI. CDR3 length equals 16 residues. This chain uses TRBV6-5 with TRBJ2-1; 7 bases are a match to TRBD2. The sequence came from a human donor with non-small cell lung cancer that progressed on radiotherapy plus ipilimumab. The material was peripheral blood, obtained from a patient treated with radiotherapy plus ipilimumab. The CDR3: CASSYSPSGMYNEQFF. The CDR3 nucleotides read TGTGCCAGCAGTTACTCCCCCAGCGGGATGTACAATGAGCAGTTCTTC.